This paragraph covers one TCR beta chain sequence. Antigen unknown. This record belongs to a study of T-cell reconstitution after alpha-beta-depleted transplantation in children. Study results and caveats: There were reportedly several hundred expanded graft clones from which alpha-beta T cells came about two months after transplant. Hyperexpanded clones declined; after one year, newly produced T cells mostly supplied diversity. Where some patients showed high TCRbeta diversity at day 60, it came from recipient T cells and thymic progenitors that had survived.

Molecular barcoding with unique molecular identifiers was used for the TCRbeta library. In TCRdb, the PCR reads were re-called with MiXCR into one record per CDR3 protein. The table has 750,000 to 950,000 distinct CDR3 sequences, approximately 15% seen once. Sequences were derived from PBMCs, mostly from graft donor cells, sampled 360 days after TCRalphabeta/CD19-depleted stem cell transplant. The origin of this receptor is a male patient between 10 and 17 years old who had a stem cell transplant for acute lymphoblastic leukemia, so the T cells may come from the graft donor.

The chain's CDR3 is CASSDTVAGDADTQYF. The CDR3 DNA reads TGCGCCAGCAGTGATACGGTAGCGGGAGACGCAGATACGCAGTATTTT. The gene calls are TRBV10-1 and TRBJ2-3; 9 nucleotides match TRBD2. Trimming took 3 bases from V and 4 from J; bases not matched to a gene: 8. Germline V CDR1 and CDR2: WNHNN, SYGVQD (reference sequence). The length of the CDR3 is 16 residues.